Listed here are 2 T cell receptor beta chains from one sample, sequenced in a study of blood T cell repertoires in COVID-19. The protocol was immunoSEQ multiplex PCR, while the TCRdb copy is restricted to in-frame clones and leaves out a portion. The sample holds 65,000 to 70,000 clones; 85% to 90% are singletons and the top ten take about 4%. Material: peripheral blood. The receptors originated from a man aged 50 to 60 with acute or convalescent COVID-19.

This chain connects TRBV28 to TRBJ2-7; D gene uncertain. Germline lookup yields CDR1 MDHEN and CDR2 SYDVKM. The CDR3 spans 14 residues. V was pared by 6 bases and J by 3 bases, with 15 bases between. Here the CDR3 reads CASSSPTQLYEQYF. The CDR3 bases are TGTGCCAGCAGCTCCCCGACACAACTCTACGAGCAGTACTTC.

The gene calls are TRBV11-2 and TRBJ2-2; a possible D gene is TRBD2 (6 bases). CDR3 length: 14 residues. Trimming removed 1 base from V and 4 bases from J, with 7 bases in between. Germline CDR1 is SGHAT and CDR2 is FQNNGV. CDR3 amino acids: CASSLVGGTGELFF. CDR3 nucleotides: TGTGCCAGCAGCTTAGTCGGGGGCACCGGGGAGCTGTTTTTT.